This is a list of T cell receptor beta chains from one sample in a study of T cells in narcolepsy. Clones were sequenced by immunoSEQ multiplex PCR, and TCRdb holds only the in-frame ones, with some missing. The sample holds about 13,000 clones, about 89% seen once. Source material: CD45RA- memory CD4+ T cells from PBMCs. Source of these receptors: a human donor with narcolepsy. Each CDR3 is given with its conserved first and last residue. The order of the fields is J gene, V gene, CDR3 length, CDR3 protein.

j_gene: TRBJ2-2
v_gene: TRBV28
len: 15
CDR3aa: CASSTTGLNTGELFF

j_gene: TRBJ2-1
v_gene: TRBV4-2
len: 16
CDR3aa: CASSQEIALTYNEQFF

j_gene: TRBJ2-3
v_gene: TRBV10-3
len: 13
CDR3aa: CAIRRDSGDTQYF

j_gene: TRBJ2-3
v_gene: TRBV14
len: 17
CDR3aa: CASSERGAGARTDTQYF

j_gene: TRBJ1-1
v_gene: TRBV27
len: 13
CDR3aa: CASSPRQGREAFF

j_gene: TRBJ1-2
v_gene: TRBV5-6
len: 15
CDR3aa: CASSSLRWANYGYTF

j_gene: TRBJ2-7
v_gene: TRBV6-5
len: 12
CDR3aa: CASSRQGGEQYF

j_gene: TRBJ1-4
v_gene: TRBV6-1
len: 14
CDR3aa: CASSPQGTREKLFF

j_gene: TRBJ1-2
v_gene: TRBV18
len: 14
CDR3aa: CASSPERDRGGYTF

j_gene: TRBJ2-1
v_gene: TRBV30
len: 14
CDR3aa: CAWMVGWATNEQFF

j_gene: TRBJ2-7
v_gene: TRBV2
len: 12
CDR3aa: CASTGDSYEQYF

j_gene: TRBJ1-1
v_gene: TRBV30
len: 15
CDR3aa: CAWSMTARGSGEAFF

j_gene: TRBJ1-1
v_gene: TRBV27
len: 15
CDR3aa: CASSSETSGSTEAFF

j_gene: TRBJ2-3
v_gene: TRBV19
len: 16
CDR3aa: CASSEDTSGLTDTQYF

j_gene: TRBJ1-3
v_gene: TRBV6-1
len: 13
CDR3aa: CASRHVSGNTIYF

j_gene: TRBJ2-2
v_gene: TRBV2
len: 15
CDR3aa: CASSLTDLVTGELFF

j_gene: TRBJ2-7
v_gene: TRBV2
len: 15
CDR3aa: CASSGPSAATYEQYF

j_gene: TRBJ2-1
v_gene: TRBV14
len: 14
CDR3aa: CASRSLAGAGEQFF

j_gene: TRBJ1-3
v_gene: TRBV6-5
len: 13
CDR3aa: CASKLRQGNTIYF

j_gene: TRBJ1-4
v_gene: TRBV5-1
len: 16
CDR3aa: CASSPGVRGRGEKLFF

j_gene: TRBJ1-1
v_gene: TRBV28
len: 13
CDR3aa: CASSSTVNTEAFF

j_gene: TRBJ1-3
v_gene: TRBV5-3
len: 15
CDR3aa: CARSFGQGKGNTIYF

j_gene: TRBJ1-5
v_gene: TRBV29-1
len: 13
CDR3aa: CSVTLTGDSAQHF

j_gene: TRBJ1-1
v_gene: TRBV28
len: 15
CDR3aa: CASHNDAGWNTEAFF

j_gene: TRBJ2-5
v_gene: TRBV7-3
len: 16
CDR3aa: CASSPALAGWGETQYF

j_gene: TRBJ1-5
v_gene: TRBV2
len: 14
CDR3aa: CASSEARGGQPQHF

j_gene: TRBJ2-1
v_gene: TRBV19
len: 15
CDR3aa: CASIQGQSSYNEQFF

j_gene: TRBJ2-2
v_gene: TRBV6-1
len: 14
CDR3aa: CASSRLANTGELFF

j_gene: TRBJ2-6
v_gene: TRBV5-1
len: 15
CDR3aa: CASSFQASGANVLTF

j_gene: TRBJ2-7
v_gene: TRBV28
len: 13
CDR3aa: CASSLLGRYEQYF

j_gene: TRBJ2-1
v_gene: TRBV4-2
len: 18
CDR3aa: CASSHQDSGRTSYNEQFF

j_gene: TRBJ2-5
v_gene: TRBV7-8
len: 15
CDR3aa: CASSFGQGGRETQYF

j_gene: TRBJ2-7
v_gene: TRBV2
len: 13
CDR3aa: CASRQSFTYEQYF

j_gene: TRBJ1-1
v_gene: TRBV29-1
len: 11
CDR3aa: CSVEVGAEAFF

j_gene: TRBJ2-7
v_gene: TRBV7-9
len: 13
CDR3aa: CASSLVDTGEQYF

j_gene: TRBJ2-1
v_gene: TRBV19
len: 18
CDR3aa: CASSIHASGRVRNNEQFF

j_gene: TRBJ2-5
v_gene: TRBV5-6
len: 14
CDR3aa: CASSFRNREETQYF

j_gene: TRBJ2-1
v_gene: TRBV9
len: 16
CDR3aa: CASSVALASEFNEQFF

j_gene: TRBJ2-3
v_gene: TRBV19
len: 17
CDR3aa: CASSIVPSGSQADTQYF

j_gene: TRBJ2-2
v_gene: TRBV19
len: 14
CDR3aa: CASSIGQTTGELFF

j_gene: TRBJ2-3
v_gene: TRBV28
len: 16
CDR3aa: CASSGLGAGVTDTQYF

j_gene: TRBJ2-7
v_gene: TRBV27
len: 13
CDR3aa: CASSQQGANEQYF

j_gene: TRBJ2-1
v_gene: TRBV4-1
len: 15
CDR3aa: CASSQPTGWRVEQFF

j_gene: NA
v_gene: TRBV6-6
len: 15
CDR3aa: CASSLRDRASSEQYF

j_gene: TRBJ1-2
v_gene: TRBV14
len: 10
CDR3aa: CASRGLGYTF

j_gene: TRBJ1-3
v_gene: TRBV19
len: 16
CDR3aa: CASSFRDFLSGNTIYF